The clone carrying this TCR beta chain was observed a handful of times. What it recognizes is unknown. The germline CDR1 and CDR2 sequences are SGHTA and FQGNSA. The CDR3 is made up of 18 amino acids. The V and J ends lost 5 bases and 2 bases respectively, with 19 bases between them. At sampling all donors were nominally healthy, likely with unrecorded immune exposures. PCR involved 60 Vbeta and 13 Jbeta primers. Method: immunoSEQ multiplex PCR; TCRdb's copy keeps in-frame clones and lacks some. Among tens of thousands of clones, approximately 71% were seen once, and the ten largest hold approximately 2.9%. These data belong to a study of cytomegalovirus exposure and HLA in healthy donors. General study findings and limits: Roughly uniform depth of sequencing across donors was assumed in presence/absence analyses.

This receptor was taken from a man aged 45-65 years in good health and CMV-seronegative. The chain has TRBV7-2 and TRBJ2-6; no definite D call. Specimen: PBMCs. CDR3 in DNA: TGTGCCAGCAGCCCCAAATCGCAGTTCCAGGCTGGGGCCAACGTCCTGACTTTC. Translating it yields CASSPKSQFQAGANVLTF. Filled out from reference TRBV7-2 and TRBJ2-6, the complete variable domain reads GAGVSQSPSNKVTEKGKDVELRCDPISGHTALYWYRQSLGQGLEFLIYFQGNSAPDKSGLPSDRFSAERTGGSVSTLTIQRTQQEDSAVYLCASSPKSQFQAGANVLTFGAGSRLTVL.